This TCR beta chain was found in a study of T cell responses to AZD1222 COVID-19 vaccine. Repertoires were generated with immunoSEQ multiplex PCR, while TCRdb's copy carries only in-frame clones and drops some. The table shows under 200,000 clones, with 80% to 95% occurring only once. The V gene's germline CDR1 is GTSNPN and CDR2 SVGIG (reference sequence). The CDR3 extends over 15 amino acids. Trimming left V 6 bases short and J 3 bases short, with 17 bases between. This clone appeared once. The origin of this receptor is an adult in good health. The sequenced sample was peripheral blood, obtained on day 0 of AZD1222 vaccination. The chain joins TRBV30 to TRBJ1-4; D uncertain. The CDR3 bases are TGTGCCTGTACAAAGCACCCGAGAGCTAATGAAAAACTGTTTTTT. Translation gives CACTKHPRANEKLFF.